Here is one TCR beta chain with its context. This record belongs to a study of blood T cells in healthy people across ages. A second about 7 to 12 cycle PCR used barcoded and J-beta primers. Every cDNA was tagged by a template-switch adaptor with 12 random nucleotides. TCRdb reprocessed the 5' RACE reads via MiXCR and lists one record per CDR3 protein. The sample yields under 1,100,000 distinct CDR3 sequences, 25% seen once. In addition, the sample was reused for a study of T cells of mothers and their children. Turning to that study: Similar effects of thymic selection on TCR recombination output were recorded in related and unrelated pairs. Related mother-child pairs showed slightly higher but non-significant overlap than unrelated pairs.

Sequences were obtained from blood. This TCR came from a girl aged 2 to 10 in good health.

This CDR3 reads CASSFWGERANYNEQFF. The CDR3 DNA reads TGTGCCAGCAGCTTCTGGGGGGAGCGGGCAAACTACAATGAGCAGTTCTTC. The chain has TRBV7-8 and TRBJ2-1; a weak D match, TRBD2 (6 bases). CDR3 length: 17 residues. The germline CDR1 and CDR2 sequences are SGHVS and FQNEAQ. V was clipped by 3 bases and J by 3 bases, with 18 bases between them. Full variable domain (outside the CDR3, taken from reference TRBV7-8 and TRBJ2-1): GAGVSQSPRYKVAKRGQDVALRCDPISGHVSLFWYQQALGQGPEFLTYFQNEAQLDKSGLPSDRFFAERPEGSVSTLKIQRTQQEDSAVYLCASSFWGERANYNEQFFGPGTRLTVL.